The present TCR beta chain was sequenced within a study of T cell responses to AZD1222 COVID-19 vaccine (dated by TCRdb to 2020 to 2023). Regarding the research as a whole: TCR sequencing covered fewer than 250 trial participants: 200 to 220 given two doses of AZD1222 and about 26 given two doses of MenACWY control vaccine. Trial participants were enrolled into age subgroups of 18-55, 56-69 and 70-plus years, which contained about 150, 28 and 57 TCR-sequenced participants, respectively. Study-wide findings and limitations: A significant rise in spike-specific TCR breadth and depth was observed after two AZD1222 doses relative to day 0 and relative to MenACWY recipients. Conclusions about previously exposed vaccinees were limited because only five to seven AZD1222 recipients were SARS-CoV-2 seropositive at baseline. The whole spike protein was spanned by vaccine-associated CD4 TCRs, and dominant responses were seen in regions 160-218 and 743-854. Reportedly, almost half of the unique spike-specific TCRs recognized epitopes lying outside the regions that are mutated in the B.1.351 and B.1.1.7 variants. Participants were mostly white British, with more females than males. The authors suggested clonal diversity may have been underestimated. The 56-69-year group was small, and its depth increase did not reach significance, likely because of low power. Because no day 14 peak-response samples were available, the repertoires could be characterized only after the peak T cell response.

The intended sense of this specimen's time point label: about 28 days (+/-7) after the second vaccine dose. AZD1222 recipients whose second dose came at about 4 weeks and those whose second dose came at about 12 weeks were combined into one group, since spike-specific TCR depth and breadth did not differ between the two schedules. Vaccinee samples came from UK trials COV001 and COV002, including a single-blind randomized controlled phase 2/3 trial of AZD1222 (ChAdOx1 nCoV-19) in healthy adults. For TCRbeta chain sequencing, PBMC samples from trial participants were taken at day 0 and at day 28 after the second dose. The CDR3 regions of human TCRbeta chains were subjected to immunosequencing. As for the original processing: Repertoire TCRs were matched against a reference library of SARS-CoV-2-specific TCRs generated with the MIRA antigen-specificity platform. Breadth was defined as the fraction of unique TCRs that were SARS-CoV-2-associated. Depth was defined as the fraction of total T cells that were SARS-CoV-2-associated. Each spike-specific TCR was assigned to its reactive spike region and to a CD4 or CD8 class using the MIRA data. Log10-transformed breadth and depth values were compared by one-way ANOVA with Sidak's multiple comparisons tests. TCRdb limited this immuneACCESS table to in-frame rearrangements with V and J called. A share of clones is missing; checked studies link under half to unresolved V genes, and the rest is unexplained. That table supplies the V and J calls and clone size; D and trimming were determined from the DNA. A total of about 120,000 clones appear in this sample, about 92% of them only once. The ten largest make up about 5% of the sample.

Regarding this clone: No cognate antigen has been identified for it. Per-base qualities were not stored, and no clone one base away is much larger.

Material: peripheral blood, obtained 28 days after the second AZD1222 dose. The TCR sequence derives from an adult who received the AZD1222 COVID-19 vaccine.

The DNA is as follows: TGTGCCAGCAGGTCTGGCCGCTCACCCCTCCACTTT. It encodes CASRSGRSPLHF. The receptor chain draws on TRBV12-3 or TRBV12-4 and TRBJ1-6; the D gene cannot be resolved reliably. From cysteine to phenylalanine, the CDR3 is 12 amino acids long. Only the CDR3 part of the read is kept: 36 bases, read in frame from the first base. Trimming takes 6 bases from V and 10 bases from J, and the germline ends sit 10 bases apart.